Listed below are T cell receptor beta chains from one sample, sequenced in a study of human T cells and chemical hapten exposure. TCRdb redid the calling of the RACE reads with MiXCR, one entry per CDR3 protein. The data hold about 51,000 distinct CDR3 sequences, with 9.4% observed a single time. The sample here was whole blood, taken in connection with sensitization to the hapten diphenylcyclopropenone (DPC). Source of these receptors: a woman in her thirties or forties with alopecia areata. Some clones in this sample may be carry-over from other donors' samples. Both conserved end residues are part of each CDR3. Each record gives: CDR3 DNA, CDR3 protein, V gene, CDR3 length, J gene, D gene, clone size. The D gene is left open where the match is weak. Size values are once, few and many counts, or a class for expanded clones, and some rows have none.

cdr3_nt: TGTGCCAGCAGCGCCCGTCGGGGCTGGATGCCGGCCGGGGAGCTGTTTTTT
cdr3_aa: CASSARRGWMPAGELFF
v_call: TRBV11-1
cdr3_length: 17
j_call: TRBJ2-2
d_call: NA
clone_size: many

cdr3_nt: TGTGCCAGCAGTTACCGGCAGGGGGCTACAGATACGCAGTATTTT
cdr3_aa: CASSYRQGATDTQYF
v_call: TRBV6-6
cdr3_length: 15
j_call: TRBJ2-3
d_call: TRBD1
clone_size: many

cdr3_nt: TGTGCCAGCAGAAGCGGGGAAACCGGGGAGCTGTTTTTT
cdr3_aa: CASRSGETGELFF
v_call: TRBV6-5
cdr3_length: 13
j_call: TRBJ2-2
d_call: TRBD2
clone_size: NA

cdr3_nt: TGTGCCAGCAGCTTACAAAGCAATCAGCCCCAGCATTTT
cdr3_aa: CASSLQSNQPQHF
v_call: TRBV7-2
cdr3_length: 13
j_call: TRBJ1-5
d_call: NA
clone_size: few

cdr3_nt: TGTGCCAGCAGTACATGGGACAGGGGGCCTCGGGGCACCGGGGAGCTGTTTTTT
cdr3_aa: CASSTWDRGPRGTGELFF
v_call: TRBV28
cdr3_length: 18
j_call: TRBJ2-2
d_call: TRBD1
clone_size: NA

cdr3_nt: TGTGCCAGCAGCCCAACACAGGGGATGAACACTGAAGCTTTCTTT
cdr3_aa: CASSPTQGMNTEAFF
v_call: TRBV7-9
cdr3_length: 15
j_call: TRBJ1-1
d_call: TRBD1
clone_size: many

cdr3_nt: TGTGCCAGCAGCTTAGTAGGGACAGCCATCTACGAGCAGTACTTC
cdr3_aa: CASSLVGTAIYEQYF
v_call: TRBV7-9
cdr3_length: 15
j_call: TRBJ2-7
d_call: TRBD1
clone_size: many

cdr3_nt: TGTGCCAGCAGATTCTTAGGGACTAGCGGGGGATTTGCAAGTTCCTACAATGAGCAGTTCTTC
cdr3_aa: CASRFLGTSGGFASSYNEQFF
v_call: TRBV27
cdr3_length: 21
j_call: TRBJ2-1
d_call: TRBD2
clone_size: many

cdr3_nt: TGTGCCAGCAGTCCCAGCGGCGACTACAATGAGCAGTTCTTC
cdr3_aa: CASSPSGDYNEQFF
v_call: TRBV6-4
cdr3_length: 14
j_call: TRBJ2-1
d_call: NA
clone_size: NA

cdr3_nt: TGTGCCAGCAGCGCAGAACTAGCGGGGTCTCTGTATACGCAGTATTTT
cdr3_aa: CASSAELAGSLYTQYF
v_call: TRBV9
cdr3_length: 16
j_call: TRBJ2-3
d_call: TRBD2
clone_size: many

cdr3_nt: TGTGCCAGCAGAGCACCGGGCCGCTGGGGTGGGAACCAGCCCCAGCATTTT
cdr3_aa: CASRAPGRWGGNQPQHF
v_call: TRBV2
cdr3_length: 17
j_call: TRBJ1-5
d_call: NA
clone_size: few

cdr3_nt: TGTGCCAGCAGCTTAGACAGGCCCCTGGCTGAAGCTTTCTTT
cdr3_aa: CASSLDRPLAEAFF
v_call: TRBV11-2
cdr3_length: 14
j_call: TRBJ1-1
d_call: NA
clone_size: many

cdr3_nt: TGTGCCAGCAGCGCTTACTACGAGCAGTACTTC
cdr3_aa: CASSAYYEQYF
v_call: TRBV9
cdr3_length: 11
j_call: TRBJ2-7
d_call: NA
clone_size: many

cdr3_nt: TGCGCCAGCAGCCAGACAGGTGAATATGCGCCCCAGCATTTT
cdr3_aa: CASSQTGEYAPQHF
v_call: TRBV4-1
cdr3_length: 14
j_call: TRBJ1-5
d_call: NA
clone_size: few

cdr3_nt: TGTGCCAGCAGGCCCCGTCGGGATGAGCAGTTCTTC
cdr3_aa: CASRPRRDEQFF
v_call: TRBV6-1
cdr3_length: 12
j_call: TRBJ2-1
d_call: NA
clone_size: many

cdr3_nt: TGTGCCAGCAGTTATTTCGGGACAGCCTTCTTCTATGGCTACACCTTC
cdr3_aa: CASSYFGTAFFYGYTF
v_call: TRBV6-2/TRBV6-3
cdr3_length: 16
j_call: TRBJ1-2
d_call: TRBD1
clone_size: many

cdr3_nt: TGTGCCAGCAGCGTAACAGGGGTGAACACTGAAGCTTTCTTT
cdr3_aa: CASSVTGVNTEAFF
v_call: TRBV5-4
cdr3_length: 14
j_call: TRBJ1-1
d_call: TRBD1
clone_size: NA

cdr3_nt: TGTGCCATCAGCAGAGATGGGGGACAGGGCCAAGAGACCCAGTACTTC
cdr3_aa: CAISRDGGQGQETQYF
v_call: TRBV15
cdr3_length: 16
j_call: TRBJ2-5
d_call: TRBD1
clone_size: NA

cdr3_nt: TGTGCCAGCAGCGGGACTAGCGGGGGCCCCGTTTCTACCCAGTACTTC
cdr3_aa: CASSGTSGGPVSTQYF
v_call: TRBV7-6
cdr3_length: 16
j_call: TRBJ2-5
d_call: TRBD2
clone_size: few

cdr3_nt: TGTGCCAGCAGCCTACTAGCGGGGACCCAAGAGACCCAGTACTTC
cdr3_aa: CASSLLAGTQETQYF
v_call: TRBV6-4
cdr3_length: 15
j_call: TRBJ2-5
d_call: TRBD2
clone_size: few

cdr3_nt: TGTGCCAGCAGCTTAGACAGGACCGGGGAGCTGTTTTTT
cdr3_aa: CASSLDRTGELFF
v_call: TRBV11-2
cdr3_length: 13
j_call: TRBJ2-2
d_call: NA
clone_size: NA

cdr3_nt: TGTGCCAGCAGCCAAGAGCAAACAGGGAATGGCTACACCTTC
cdr3_aa: CASSQEQTGNGYTF
v_call: TRBV3-1
cdr3_length: 14
j_call: TRBJ1-2
d_call: NA
clone_size: NA

cdr3_nt: TGTGCCAGCAGCTCCACGCCTGGGGGGGCTCAAGAGACCCAGTACTTC
cdr3_aa: CASSSTPGGAQETQYF
v_call: TRBV7-2
cdr3_length: 16
j_call: TRBJ2-5
d_call: NA
clone_size: many

cdr3_nt: TGTGCCAGCAGCTTGAGGGGGCTCGATGGCTACACCTTC
cdr3_aa: CASSLRGLDGYTF
v_call: TRBV7-2
cdr3_length: 13
j_call: TRBJ1-2
d_call: TRBD1
clone_size: NA

cdr3_nt: TGTGCCAGCAGGGCGGGGGGGTACAATGAGCAGTTCTTC
cdr3_aa: CASRAGGYNEQFF
v_call: TRBV6-2/TRBV6-3
cdr3_length: 13
j_call: TRBJ2-1
d_call: TRBD2
clone_size: many

cdr3_nt: TGTGCCAGCAGTGGGGTAGACAGAGCTAACTATGGCTACACCTTC
cdr3_aa: CASSGVDRANYGYTF
v_call: TRBV6-1
cdr3_length: 15
j_call: TRBJ1-2
d_call: NA
clone_size: few

cdr3_nt: TGTGCCAGCAGCTTAGACCCGTCGAACACCGGGGAGCTGTTTTTT
cdr3_aa: CASSLDPSNTGELFF
v_call: TRBV7-2
cdr3_length: 15
j_call: TRBJ2-2
d_call: NA
clone_size: many

cdr3_nt: TGCAGCGCCCTCGTCACAGATACGCAGTATTTT
cdr3_aa: CSALVTDTQYF
v_call: TRBV29-1
cdr3_length: 11
j_call: TRBJ2-3
d_call: NA
clone_size: many

cdr3_nt: TGCGCCAGCAGCCGGTACCGGGACAGTTATAATTCACCCCTCCACTTT
cdr3_aa: CASSRYRDSYNSPLHF
v_call: TRBV4-3
cdr3_length: 16
j_call: TRBJ1-6
d_call: TRBD1
clone_size: many

cdr3_nt: TGCAGTGCTCCTGGGGCTGTCTACGAGCAGTACTTC
cdr3_aa: CSAPGAVYEQYF
v_call: TRBV20-1
cdr3_length: 12
j_call: TRBJ2-7
d_call: NA
clone_size: many

cdr3_nt: TGTGCCAGCAGCTTGGAGCCTGCAGGAGAAGCTTTCTTT
cdr3_aa: CASSLEPAGEAFF
v_call: TRBV5-6
cdr3_length: 13
j_call: TRBJ1-1
d_call: NA
clone_size: few

cdr3_nt: TGTGCCAGCAGCACCACGACTAGCGGGGCCGAGACCCAGTACTTC
cdr3_aa: CASSTTTSGAETQYF
v_call: TRBV11-2
cdr3_length: 15
j_call: TRBJ2-5
d_call: TRBD2
clone_size: NA

cdr3_nt: TGTGCCAGTAGCCTAGGACAGCAACAAATCAAGCAGTACTTC
cdr3_aa: CASSLGQQQIKQYF
v_call: TRBV19
cdr3_length: 14
j_call: TRBJ2-7
d_call: NA
clone_size: few

cdr3_nt: TGTGCCAGCAGCTCGACTCCGGACACAGATACGCAGTATTTT
cdr3_aa: CASSSTPDTDTQYF
v_call: TRBV7-6
cdr3_length: 14
j_call: TRBJ2-3
d_call: NA
clone_size: NA

cdr3_nt: TGTGCCAGCAGCGAGGGACTAGCGGCGATAGCCTACGAGCAGTACTTC
cdr3_aa: CASSEGLAAIAYEQYF
v_call: TRBV7-2
cdr3_length: 16
j_call: TRBJ2-7
d_call: TRBD2
clone_size: few

cdr3_nt: TGTGCCAGCAGCTCTGGGGTCACCTCGGGGTACAATCAGCCCCAGCATTTT
cdr3_aa: CASSSGVTSGYNQPQHF
v_call: TRBV7-2
cdr3_length: 17
j_call: TRBJ1-5
d_call: NA
clone_size: few

cdr3_nt: TGTGCCAGCAGCCATCTCTCCTATAATTCACCCCTCCACTTT
cdr3_aa: CASSHLSYNSPLHF
v_call: TRBV3-1
cdr3_length: 14
j_call: TRBJ1-6
d_call: NA
clone_size: many

cdr3_nt: TGTGCCAGCAGCCGACCCGGGGTCAATCAGCCCCAGCATTTT
cdr3_aa: CASSRPGVNQPQHF
v_call: TRBV7-9
cdr3_length: 14
j_call: TRBJ1-5
d_call: NA
clone_size: many

cdr3_nt: TGCGCCAGCAGCCAAGAGCGGAGGCAGGGGAAAGAGACCCAGTACTTC
cdr3_aa: CASSQERRQGKETQYF
v_call: TRBV4-1
cdr3_length: 16
j_call: TRBJ2-5
d_call: NA
clone_size: few

cdr3_nt: TGCGCCAGCAGACCTGACGGGGGAAACAATGAGCAGTTCTTC
cdr3_aa: CASRPDGGNNEQFF
v_call: TRBV4-1
cdr3_length: 14
j_call: TRBJ2-1
d_call: NA
clone_size: many

cdr3_nt: TGTGCCAGCAGCCAAACTGACACTTACGAGCAGTACTTC
cdr3_aa: CASSQTDTYEQYF
v_call: TRBV4-2
cdr3_length: 13
j_call: TRBJ2-7
d_call: NA
clone_size: NA

cdr3_nt: TGCAGTGCTAGGAGTAACCGGGTACAAGAGACCCAGTACTTC
cdr3_aa: CSARSNRVQETQYF
v_call: TRBV20-1
cdr3_length: 14
j_call: TRBJ2-5
d_call: NA
clone_size: many

cdr3_nt: TGCAGTGCTATCCCGGCTAGCGGACAAGAGACCCAGTACTTC
cdr3_aa: CSAIPASGQETQYF
v_call: TRBV20-1
cdr3_length: 14
j_call: TRBJ2-5
d_call: TRBD2
clone_size: few

cdr3_nt: TGTGCCAGCAGCGTAACCGGGATACAAACCTACGAGCAGTACTTC
cdr3_aa: CASSVTGIQTYEQYF
v_call: TRBV11-2
cdr3_length: 15
j_call: TRBJ2-7
d_call: NA
clone_size: few

cdr3_nt: TGCAGTGCCCTGGGACAAACCTCTGGAAACACCATATATTTT
cdr3_aa: CSALGQTSGNTIYF
v_call: TRBV20-1
cdr3_length: 14
j_call: TRBJ1-3
d_call: NA
clone_size: NA

cdr3_nt: TGTGCCAGCAGCCTAAATACCGGCTACGAGCAGTACTTC
cdr3_aa: CASSLNTGYEQYF
v_call: TRBV7-6
cdr3_length: 13
j_call: TRBJ2-7
d_call: NA
clone_size: medium-sized

cdr3_nt: TGCAGCGTTGAAGAGGGAGGGAATCCTTCCACAGATACGCAGTATTTT
cdr3_aa: CSVEEGGNPSTDTQYF
v_call: TRBV29-1
cdr3_length: 16
j_call: TRBJ2-3
d_call: TRBD2
clone_size: many

cdr3_nt: TGTGCCAGCTTGATAGAATATAGGTCCGGTTCACCCCTCCACTTT
cdr3_aa: CASLIEYRSGSPLHF
v_call: TRBV6-5
cdr3_length: 15
j_call: TRBJ1-6
d_call: NA
clone_size: many

cdr3_nt: TGTGCCAGCAGTACAGGGAGCAATCAGCCCCAGCATTTT
cdr3_aa: CASSTGSNQPQHF
v_call: TRBV6-4
cdr3_length: 13
j_call: TRBJ1-5
d_call: NA
clone_size: many

cdr3_nt: TGTGCCAGCAGTGGGCGACAGGGTGGTAATTCACCCCTCCACTTT
cdr3_aa: CASSGRQGGNSPLHF
v_call: TRBV6-1
cdr3_length: 15
j_call: TRBJ1-6
d_call: TRBD1
clone_size: many

cdr3_nt: TGCGCCAGCAGCTTGGACGGCGGAAACACCATATATTTT
cdr3_aa: CASSLDGGNTIYF
v_call: TRBV5-1
cdr3_length: 13
j_call: TRBJ1-3
d_call: NA
clone_size: many

cdr3_nt: TGTGCCAGCAGCCATGGAGGGGTGACTAATGAAAAACTGTTTTTT
cdr3_aa: CASSHGGVTNEKLFF
v_call: TRBV11-2
cdr3_length: 15
j_call: TRBJ1-4
d_call: NA
clone_size: many

cdr3_nt: TGCAGTGCTAGAGCACCGGGACAGGTCGAGGAGACCCAGTACTTC
cdr3_aa: CSARAPGQVEETQYF
v_call: TRBV20-1
cdr3_length: 15
j_call: TRBJ2-5
d_call: TRBD1
clone_size: many

cdr3_nt: TGCAGCGTTGTCGGGCACCGGGGGCTCGGTACTAGCACAGATACGCAGTATTTT
cdr3_aa: CSVVGHRGLGTSTDTQYF
v_call: TRBV29-1
cdr3_length: 18
j_call: TRBJ2-3
d_call: NA
clone_size: NA

cdr3_nt: TGTGCCTCCCAGTTAACTAGCGGGGTAACTAATGAGCAGTTCTTC
cdr3_aa: CASQLTSGVTNEQFF
v_call: TRBV30
cdr3_length: 15
j_call: TRBJ2-1
d_call: TRBD2
clone_size: NA

cdr3_nt: TGTGCCAGCAGCCAAGTGGTGGCAGGCGGTGAAAAACTGTTTTTT
cdr3_aa: CASSQVVAGGEKLFF
v_call: TRBV3-1
cdr3_length: 15
j_call: TRBJ1-4
d_call: NA
clone_size: many

cdr3_nt: TGTGCCAGCCGCGCGGGGGGCCATCCTCCGGATACGCAGTATTTT
cdr3_aa: CASRAGGHPPDTQYF
v_call: TRBV25-1
cdr3_length: 15
j_call: TRBJ2-3
d_call: TRBD2
clone_size: NA

cdr3_nt: TGTGCCAGCAGCCCTGAGGGTGTCCGGGACACCCACGAGCAGTACTTC
cdr3_aa: CASSPEGVRDTHEQYF
v_call: TRBV4-2
cdr3_length: 16
j_call: TRBJ2-7
d_call: NA
clone_size: NA

cdr3_nt: TGTGCCAGCAGCTACGGACAGGGGGCGCGGGAGACCCAGTACTTC
cdr3_aa: CASSYGQGARETQYF
v_call: TRBV11-1
cdr3_length: 15
j_call: TRBJ2-5
d_call: TRBD1
clone_size: NA